The rows below give T cell receptor beta chains drawn from one sample of a study of blood T cell repertoires in COVID-19. Libraries were prepared by immunoSEQ multiplex PCR; TCRdb keeps only in-frame clonotypes and omits some of them. The data hold 400,000 to 500,000 clones, with about 88% observed a single time. The specimen sequenced was PBMCs or T cells enriched from blood (not recorded which). These receptors all stem from a woman aged 18-29 years who had been exposed to COVID-19. Each CDR3 is given with its conserved first and last residue. The D gene is left open where the match is weak. Some rows mark clone size as missing; the rest say once, few, many or name a class of expanded clone.

clone_size j_call v_call d_call cdr3_aa cdr3_nt
- TRBJ2-1 TRBV2 TRBD1 CASRGTGGLVLEQFF TGTGCCAGCAGAGGGACAGGGGGATTGGTCTTGGAGCAGTTCTTC
- TRBJ2-1 TRBV24-1 TRBD2 CATSDSQTSGVRGEQFF TGTGCCACCAGTGATTCCCAGACTAGCGGGGTTAGGGGTGAGCAGTTCTTC
- TRBJ2-4 TRBV5-1 - CASSFQDIQNIQYF TGCGCCAGCAGCTTCCAGGACATCCAAAACATTCAGTACTTC
- TRBJ1-5 TRBV4-1 - CASSPNQPQHF TGCGCCAGCAGCCCTAATCAGCCCCAGCATTTT
- TRBJ2-7 TRBV24-1 - CATSSVWEQYF TGTGCCACCAGTTCGGTATGGGAGCAGTACTTC
- TRBJ2-7 TRBV19 - CASSITGSRDEQYF TGTGCCAGTAGTATAACAGGGAGTAGGGACGAGCAGTACTTC
- TRBJ2-3 TRBV7-3 - CASSLTPQTLTDTQYF TGTGCCAGCAGCTTAACTCCACAGACCCTCACAGATACGCAGTATTTT
- TRBJ1-2 TRBV4-2 - CASSQGFSDYGYTF TGTGCCAGCAGCCAAGGGTTTTCAGACTATGGCTACACCTTC
- TRBJ1-1 TRBV28 TRBD1 CASSGTAMNTEAFF TGTGCCAGCAGCGGGACAGCAATGAACACTGAAGCTTTCTTT
- TRBJ2-5 TRBV2 - CASSWRTVAQETQYF TGTGCCAGCAGCTGGAGGACAGTAGCCCAAGAGACCCAGTACTTC
- TRBJ2-7 TRBV28 - CASSSPPTEQYF TGTGCCAGCAGTTCCCCTCCTACGGAGCAGTACTTC
- TRBJ1-5 TRBV19 - CASSIISRPNQPQHF TGTGCCAGTAGTATAATATCGCGGCCGAATCAGCCCCAGCATTTT
- TRBJ1-1 TRBV3-1/TRBV3-2 - CASSQDEAGSPEAFF TGTGCCAGCAGCCAAGATGAGGCGGGGAGTCCTGAAGCTTTCTTT
- TRBJ2-7 TRBV5-4 - CASSLLAGNYEQYF TGTGCCAGCAGCTTGCTAGCCGGGAACTACGAGCAGTACTTC
- TRBJ1-2 TRBV7-9 - CASSFDGGYGYTF TGTGCCAGCAGCTTTGACGGGGGCTATGGCTACACCTTC
- TRBJ2-7 TRBV7-2 TRBD1 CASSLGGTGKYEQYF TGTGCCAGCAGCTTAGGGGGGACAGGGAAGTACGAGCAGTACTTC
- TRBJ1-1 TRBV4-3 - CASSQDLGSSTEAFF TGCGCCAGCAGCCAAGATCTCGGGAGTAGCACTGAAGCTTTCTTT
- TRBJ1-4 TRBV9 TRBD1 CASSSTGSEKLFF TGTGCCAGCAGCTCGACAGGGTCGGAAAAACTGTTTTTT
- TRBJ2-7 TRBV11-3 TRBD2 CASSLGTSGHEQYF TGTGCCAGCAGCTTGGGGACTAGCGGCCACGAGCAGTACTTC
once TRBJ2-3 TRBV4-1 - CASSQAGADTQYF TGCGCCAGCAGCCAAGCGGGGGCAGATACGCAGTATTTT
- TRBJ1-6 TRBV14 TRBD1 CASSQDRDRSSYNSPLHF TGTGCCAGCAGCCAAGATCGGGACAGAAGCTCCTATAATTCACCCCTCCACTTT
few TRBJ2-5 TRBV5-6 TRBD2 CASSWTSGGPYQETQYF TGTGCCAGCAGCTGGACTAGCGGGGGACCTTACCAAGAGACCCAGTACTTC
- TRBJ2-3 TRBV5-8 - CASSLWGGPTDTQYF TGTGCCAGCAGCCTTTGGGGGGGCCCCACAGATACGCAGTATTTT
- TRBJ2-3 TRBV19 - CASSIYGVARGTDTQYF TGTGCCAGTAGTATTTATGGTGTGGCTAGAGGGACAGATACGCAGTATTTT
once TRBJ2-2 TRBV9 - CASSVISGTGELFF TGTGCCAGCAGCGTTATTAGCGGCACCGGGGAGCTGTTTTTT
- TRBJ2-1 TRBV19 TRBD2 CATLGLAGGYNEQFF TGTGCCACCCTGGGACTAGCGGGGGGGTACAATGAGCAGTTCTTC
- TRBJ2-7 TRBV29-1 TRBD1 CSVEVGDRGLGEQYF TGCAGCGTTGAGGTAGGGGACAGGGGCTTAGGCGAGCAGTACTTC
once TRBJ2-1 TRBV6-5 TRBD2 CASRGTSGGNNEQFF TGTGCCAGCAGGGGGACTAGCGGGGGAAATAATGAGCAGTTCTTC
- TRBJ2-1 TRBV11-3 - CASSLNSEQFF TGTGCCAGCAGCTTAAATAGTGAGCAGTTCTTC
- TRBJ2-7 TRBV25-1 TRBD1 CASSEYDRGPNEQYF TGTGCCAGCAGTGAATATGACAGGGGGCCAAACGAGCAGTACTTC
- TRBJ1-5 TRBV6-6 - CASSHKTQGPFSQPQHF TGTGCCAGCAGTCATAAGACTCAGGGGCCCTTTAGTCAGCCCCAGCATTTT
- TRBJ2-7 TRBV14 TRBD1 CASSQYGPGQFRYEQYF TGTGCCAGCAGCCAATATGGGCCGGGACAGTTTCGCTACGAGCAGTACTTC
- TRBJ2-5 TRBV12-2 - CASRLARPQRDKNEETQYF TGTGCAAGTCGCTTAGCTAGACCCCAACGGGACAAAAACGAAGAGACCCAGTACTTC
- TRBJ2-7 TRBV19 TRBD2 CASSVLAGGPSGEQYF TGTGCCAGTAGTGTTCTAGCGGGAGGGCCCTCGGGCGAGCAGTACTTC
- TRBJ2-1 TRBV5-6 TRBD1 CASSILQGFDEQFF TGTGCCAGCAGCATATTACAGGGGTTCGATGAGCAGTTCTTC
- TRBJ2-3 TRBV5-1 - CASSLSREWSDTQYF TGCGCCAGCAGCTTATCACGAGAATGGTCAGATACGCAGTATTTT
- TRBJ2-5 TRBV28 TRBD2 CASSRPPSGSGETQYF TGTGCCAGCAGCCGGCCCCCTAGCGGGAGTGGGGAGACCCAGTACTTC
- TRBJ2-2 TRBV10-1 TRBD1 CASSAGQGIKRDTGELFF TGCGCCAGCAGTGCCGGACAGGGGATCAAACGGGACACCGGGGAGCTGTTTTTT
- TRBJ2-5 TRBV4-3 - CASSQDRDFQETQYF TGCGCCAGCAGCCAAGACCGGGACTTCCAAGAGACCCAGTACTTC
- TRBJ2-3 TRBV5-6 TRBD2 CASSLLAGGPTDTQYF TGTGCCAGCAGCTTACTAGCGGGGGGCCCCACAGATACGCAGTATTTT